A single sample is the source of the 11 T cell receptor beta chains below, sequenced in a study of post-analysis software for immune sequencing data. Unique-molecular-identifier-tagged TCR beta cDNA libraries were used. TCRdb reprocessed the PCR reads with MiXCR, giving one entry per CDR3 protein. The table includes 740,000 or so distinct CDR3 sequences, about 53% detected once. No antigen has been identified for these receptors. Study-wide findings and caveats: Five TRBV segments occurring more often in patients than controls included TRBV5-6, TRBV5-1 and TRBV20-1.

Source material: blood. The receptor set was obtained from a girl aged 5-17 years with multiple sclerosis.

This clonotype has a handful of counts. The V call is TRBV12-3 or TRBV12-4, the J call TRBJ2-5, with D possibly matching TRBD2 (5 bases). This CDR3 has 13 amino acids. The germline V and J ends were trimmed by 3 bases and 11 bases, with 16 bases remaining between them. In DNA, the CDR3 is TGTGCCAGCAGTTTTAGCCTTTGGGGAGAGCAGTACTTC. The encoded protein is CASSFSLWGEQYF.

This clonotype showed up just a few times. The chain recombines TRBV7-8 with TRBJ2-3; D remains unclear. Trimming removed 6 bases from V and 0 bases from J, with 16 bases in between. The CDR3 contains 16 residues. Germline V CDR1 and CDR2: SGHVS, FQNEAQ. CDR3 residues: CASRLRRIPSTDTQYF. In nucleotides, the CDR3 is TGTGCCAGCAGACTTAGACGGATACCTAGCACAGATACGCAGTATTTT.

The chain has TRBV13 and TRBJ1-1; TRBD1 might be the D (5 bases). CDR1 PRHDT and CDR2 FYEKMQ come from the germline V gene (reference sequence). The CDR3 consists of 14 residues. The V end was cut by 4 bases, the J end by 4 bases, with 13 bases between. The CDR3, as DNA: TGTGCCAGCAGCTCTCAGGGACGGGGCACTGAAGCTTTCTTT. Protein product: CASSSQGRGTEAFF.

This clonotype was detected once. Germline and junction disagree at one end, which may indicate a read error. The CDR3 sequence: CAGSFGTGGSYEQYF. CDR3 DNA: TGTGCCGGCAGCTTTGGGACAGGGGGATCCTACGAGCAGTACTTC. This chain connects TRBV7-2 to TRBJ2-7; 11 bases line up with TRBD1. Germline CDR1 is SGHTA and CDR2 is FQGNSA. CDR3 length equals 15 residues.

The genes are TRBV12-5 and TRBJ1-2; the D is unclear. The CDR3 length is 16 residues. The germline V gene encodes CDR1 LGHNT and CDR2 FRNRAP. Trimming stripped 0 bases from V and 6 bases from J, with 17 bases between. CDR3 bases: TGTGCTAGTGGTTTGGTACGTAGGAGTTCCTTGGATGGCTACACCTTC. As protein: CASGLVRRSSLDGYTF.

This clonotype appeared a single time. The rearrangement uses TRBV2 and TRBJ2-2; D not certain. This CDR3 is built from 16 residues. The ends were cut back, 4 bases at V and 3 bases at J, with 15 bases in the middle. Germline CDR1 and CDR2: SNHLY and FYNNEI. This chain's CDR3 is CASSGLVEWDTGELFF. In DNA, the CDR3 is TGTGCCAGCAGTGGGCTGGTGGAGTGGGACACCGGGGAGCTGTTTTTT.

The chain joins TRBV12-3 or TRBV12-4 to TRBJ2-1; 13 nucleotides match TRBD2. The ends lost 6 bases at V and 8 bases at J; junction bases unmatched: 7. The CDR3 has 15 residues. Written as DNA, the CDR3 is TGTGCCAGCAGGATCGGACTAGCGGGAGTCGATGAGCAGTTCTTC. Translating gives CASRIGLAGVDEQFF.

The chain carries TRBV10-3 and TRBJ2-1; D unclear. CDR3 length: 12 amino acids. With 6 bases removed from V and 4 bases from J, the gap between germline ends came to 7 bases. In germline, CDR1 is ENHRY, CDR2 SYGVKD. For the CDR3, the DNA is TGTGCCATCAGCCTTTCTTACAATGAGCAGTTCTTC. It encodes CAISLSYNEQFF.

This clonotype occurred a few times. V and J are TRBV6-1 and TRBJ2-5; 10 positions match TRBD1. CDR3 length equals 17 residues. The V gene's germline CDR1 is MNHNS and CDR2 SASEGT. V lost 4 bases, J lost 1 base, and 9 bases stayed unmatched. CDR3 nucleotides: TGTGCCAGCAGTGTGTCCGGGACAGGGGTACTCCAAGAGACCCAGTACTTC. Translating it yields CASSVSGTGVLQETQYF.

The rearrangement uses TRBV7-3 and TRBJ2-1, with a weak D call TRBD2 (6 bases). The CDR3 runs 16 residues. CDR1 and CDR2 from the germline V gene are SGHTA and FQGTGA. The germline V and J ends were trimmed by 2 bases and 0 bases, with 11 bases remaining between them. Here the CDR3 DNA reads TGTGCCAGCAGCTTAGAGGGAGGAGGCTCCTACAATGAGCAGTTCTTC. Its translation: CASSLEGGGSYNEQFF.

This clonotype was counted between two and nine times. CDR3 in DNA: TGTGCCAGCAGCTTGGGGACAGGGGGCTCATTGTTAGAGACCCAGTACTTC. Residues: CASSLGTGGSLLETQYF. The chain has TRBV7-9 and TRBJ2-5, with 12 bases identical to TRBD1. Per the germline V gene, CDR1 is SEHNR and CDR2 is FQNEAQ (reference sequence). The V segment lost 3 bases and the J segment 4 bases; nucleotides outside the gene matches: 9. The CDR3 is 17 residues long.